The 26 T cell receptor beta chains below come from one sample, sequenced in a study of cytomegalovirus exposure and HLA in healthy donors. Primers included in the PCR were 60 Vbeta and 13 Jbeta primers. Clones were sequenced by immunoSEQ multiplex PCR, and TCRdb holds only the in-frame ones, with some missing. This sample contains tens of thousands of clones. Sequenced material: PBMCs. The receptors stem from a woman aged 40-49 years in good health and CMV-seropositive.

V is TRBV9 and J is TRBJ1-3, with no clear D. Germline V gene lookup returns CDR1 SGDLS and CDR2 YYNGEE. The CDR3 has 15 residues. The ends were cut back, 0 bases at V and 4 bases at J, with 11 bases in the middle. The CDR3 DNA follows: TGTGCCAGCAGCGTAGGATCGGGTTCAGGAAACACCATATATTTT. Protein sequence: CASSVGSGSGNTIYF. Together with reference TRBV9 and TRBJ1-3, the CDR3 gives the full variable domain: DSGVTQTPKHLITATGQRVTLRCSPRSGDLSVYWYQQSLDQGLQFLIQYYNGEERAKGNILERFSAQQFPDLHSELNLSSLELGDSALYFCASSVGSGSGNTIYFGEGSWLTVV.

The chain recombines TRBV9 with TRBJ1-2; TRBD1 might be the D (6 bases). Germline V CDR1 and CDR2: SGDLS, YYNGEE. The ends were cut back, 4 bases at V and 3 bases at J, with 16 bases in the middle. There are 15 residues in the CDR3. The CDR3 nucleotides read TGTGCCAGCAGCCCCCGTTACAGGGAAGACTATGGCTACACCTTC. This gives the protein CASSPRYREDYGYTF. Combining the CDR3 with reference TRBV9 and TRBJ1-2 gives the whole variable domain DSGVTQTPKHLITATGQRVTLRCSPRSGDLSVYWYQQSLDQGLQFLIQYYNGEERAKGNILERFSAQQFPDLHSELNLSSLELGDSALYFCASSPRYREDYGYTFGSGTRLTVV.

The chain uses TRBV4-1 and TRBJ2-4, with 8 bases identical to TRBD1. The germline V gene has CDR1 MGHRA and CDR2 YSYEKL. The V gene end was trimmed by 6 bases and the J gene end by 4 bases; junction bases not matched to a gene: 5. CDR3 size: 14 residues. The CDR3: CASRNTGGKNIQYF. CDR3 coding DNA: TGCGCCAGCAGAAATACAGGGGGGAAAAACATTCAGTACTTC.

V gene TRBV7-9 combines with J gene TRBJ2-1; 7 bases match TRBD2. Germline trimming cut 3 bases from V and 2 bases from J; bases unmatched to any gene: 4. The CDR3 is 15 residues long. Germline V gives CDR1 SEHNR, CDR2 FQNEAQ (reference sequence). CDR3 amino acids: CASSLGRAAYNEQFF. For the CDR3, the DNA is TGTGCCAGCAGCTTGGGGAGGGCGGCCTACAATGAGCAGTTCTTC.

J is TRBJ2-7 and V is TRBV2, with 7 positions matching TRBD2. The CDR3 is 18 residues long. Germline V gene sequence: CDR1 SNHLY, CDR2 FYNNEI. V was clipped by 4 bases and J by 2 bases; unmatched bases: 17. Here the CDR3 reads CASSVSVRITGLAYEQYF. For the CDR3, the DNA is TGTGCCAGCAGTGTGAGTGTCAGGATCACAGGACTAGCCTACGAGCAGTACTTC.

The V gene is TRBV7-2, the J gene TRBJ2-5; 7 bases are a match to TRBD1. This CDR3 is built from 15 residues. The ends lost 6 bases at V and 4 bases at J; junction bases unmatched: 11. Germline assignment: CDR1 SGHTA and CDR2 FQGNSA. The CDR3 spells CASSFDRAQGETQYF. CDR3 bases: TGTGCCAGCAGTTTCGACAGGGCCCAGGGAGAGACCCAGTACTTC.

The rearrangement uses TRBV19 and TRBJ1-1; D may be TRBD1 (6 bases). The length of the CDR3 is 13 residues. The germline gives CDR1 LNHDA, CDR2 SQIVND (reference sequence). V was shortened by 4 bases and J by 11 bases, with 17 bases between the two germline ends. CDR3 protein: CASSKGRGRMAFF. The DNA for the CDR3 is TGTGCCAGTAGTAAGGGCAGGGGACGAATGGCTTTCTTT.

The chain joins TRBV4-2 to TRBJ2-5; 9 bases align to TRBD2. This CDR3 spans 16 amino acids. After removal of 1 base from V and 5 bases from J, the junction contained 8 bases not matched to a gene. Germline CDR1 is LGHNA and CDR2 is YNFKEQ. The CDR3 region is CASSQAPSGTSETQYF. CDR3 in DNA: TGTGCCAGCAGCCAAGCGCCTAGCGGGACGTCGGAGACCCAGTACTTC.

This sequence joins TRBV5-6 and TRBJ2-4; 7 bases are shared with TRBD1. The germline V gene encodes CDR1 SGHDT and CDR2 YYEEEE. V trimming: 4 bases; J trimming: 0 bases; junction bases outside the gene matches: 7. This CDR3 region has 16 residues. The CDR3 here is CASSLGQRLAKNIQYF. Here the CDR3 DNA reads TGTGCCAGCAGCCTGGGACAGAGGCTAGCCAAAAACATTCAGTACTTC. The full variable domain, completed using reference TRBV5-6 and TRBJ2-4, is DAGVTQSPTHLIKTRGQQVTLRCSPKSGHDTVSWYQQALGQGPQFIFQYYEEEERQRGNFPDRFSGHQFPNYSSELNVNALLLGDSALYLCASSLGQRLAKNIQYFGAGTRLSVL.

V gene TRBV28 combines with J gene TRBJ2-1, with 8 bases lining up with TRBD1. After removal of 3 bases from V and 1 base from J, the junction contained 2 bases not matched to a gene. Germline V gene lookup returns CDR1 MDHEN and CDR2 SYDVKM. CDR3 size: 15 residues. CDR3 sequence: CASSFQGASYNEQFF. The CDR3 region has the DNA TGTGCCAGCAGTTTTCAGGGGGCGTCCTACAATGAGCAGTTCTTC.

The rearrangement uses TRBV27 and TRBJ2-7, with TRBD2 as a possible D gene (6 bases). Germline CDR1 and CDR2: MNHEY and SMNVEV (reference sequence). The V end lost 4 bases, the J end lost 3 bases, and 16 bases lay between the germline ends. The CDR3 runs 15 residues. The CDR3 reads CASSSPRGKGYEQYF. CDR3 nucleotide sequence: TGTGCCAGCAGTTCCCCCCGCGGGAAGGGCTACGAGCAGTACTTC.

A word on this clone: Within the sample, other DNA sequences also encode this same CDR3. The rearrangement joins TRBV19 to TRBJ1-1; 8 nucleotides align to TRBD1. There are 14 residues in the CDR3. With 3 bases clipped from V and 3 bases from J, the junction kept 3 bases outside the gene matches. Per germline, CDR1 LNHDA and CDR2 SQIVND (reference sequence). For the CDR3, the DNA is TGTGCCAGTAGTATTGGACAGGGTTACACTGAAGCTTTCTTT. Translating gives CASSIGQGYTEAFF.

The CDR3 DNA sequence: TGTGCCAGCAGTGTGGGCGGGACTGACACCTACGAGCAGTACTTC. It yields the protein CASSVGGTDTYEQYF. V is TRBV6-1 and J is TRBJ2-7; D possibly corresponds to TRBD2 (6 bases). CDR3 length equals 15 residues. Germline values: CDR1 MNHNS, CDR2 SASEGT. V lost 4 bases, J lost 2 bases, and 15 bases lay in between.

The V call is TRBV18, the J call TRBJ2-3, with D perhaps TRBD2 (5 bases). Deletions cut 0 bases from V and 2 bases from J, with 6 bases between. The V gene's germline CDR1 is KGHSH and CDR2 LQKENI. This CDR3 spans 14 amino acids. The CDR3: CASSPPEVTDTQYF. For the CDR3, the DNA is TGTGCCAGCTCACCACCGGAGGTCACAGATACGCAGTATTTT. Filled out from reference TRBV18 and TRBJ2-3, the complete variable domain reads NAGVMQNPRHLVRRRGQEARLRCSPMKGHSHVYWYRQLPEEGLKFMVYLQKENIIDESGMPKERFSAEFPKEGPSILRIQQVVRGDSAAYFCASSPPEVTDTQYFGPGTRLTVL.

The chain has TRBV27 and TRBJ2-1; D perhaps matches TRBD2 (6 bases). The germline gives CDR1 MNHEY, CDR2 SMNVEV (reference sequence). Trimming shortened V by 10 bases and J by 9 bases, and 19 bases separated the two germline ends. The CDR3 loop spans 13 amino acids. CDR3 DNA sequence: TGTGCCACCCAGGACTACTACAATGGTGAGCAGTTCTTC. Residues: CATQDYYNGEQFF.

This rearrangement joins TRBV25-1 to TRBJ1-1; 7 bases fit TRBD1. This CDR3 has 15 residues. Germline V CDR1 and CDR2: MGHDK, SYGVNS. Unmatched junction bases numbered 6, after V lost 4 bases and J lost 1 base. The CDR3 spells CASSAYWDRNTEAFF. CDR3 DNA sequence: TGTGCCAGCAGTGCCTACTGGGACAGGAACACTGAAGCTTTCTTT.

The V call is TRBV19, the J call TRBJ2-7; tentatively, D is TRBD2 (6 bases). Germline V gene lookup returns CDR1 LNHDA and CDR2 SQIVND (reference sequence). V was cut by 5 bases and J by 1 base, with 15 bases left in between. This CDR3 comprises 15 residues. CDR3 bases: TGTGCCAGTAGTCAGATAGCGGTGACTTCCTACGAGCAGTACTTC. It translates to CASSQIAVTSYEQYF.

The chain uses TRBV30 and TRBJ1-2; D ambiguous. Germline V CDR1 and CDR2: GTSNPN, SVGIG (reference sequence). The CDR3 has 12 amino acids. V was pared by 0 bases and J by 14 bases, with 16 bases between. The CDR3 loop reads CAWSVRWAGKTF. CDR3 DNA: TGTGCCTGGAGTGTACGATGGGCCGGCAAAACCTTC.

The chain has TRBV6-1 and TRBJ2-7, with a tentative D call TRBD1 (5 bases). This CDR3 has 12 amino acids. Germline CDR1 reads MNHNS; CDR2 reads SASEGT. The V gene lost 8 bases and the J gene lost 3 bases, with 11 bases spanning the gap. The CDR3 reads CASGARGYEQYF. CDR3 bases: TGTGCCAGCGGGGCTAGGGGCTACGAGCAGTACTTC.

The chain is built from TRBV5-1 and TRBJ2-3; D not certain. The CDR3 runs 12 residues. Germline V gene lookup returns CDR1 SGHRS and CDR2 YFSETQ. Deletions cut 1 base from V and 6 bases from J, with 6 bases between. This CDR3 is CASSLSYDTQYF. The CDR3 coding sequence is TGCGCCAGCAGCTTGTCCTACGATACGCAGTATTTT.

This CDR3 is CASSVELGTANEQFF. Here the CDR3 DNA reads TGTGCCAGCAGCGTAGAACTCGGGACAGCAAATGAGCAGTTCTTC. The rearrangement uses TRBV9 and TRBJ2-1, with TRBD1 identical over 7 bases. There are 15 residues in the CDR3. V shed 0 bases and J 7 bases; nucleotides not matched to a gene: 7. Germline CDR1 is SGDLS and CDR2 is YYNGEE.

The V call is TRBV6-5, the J call TRBJ1-1; 7 nucleotides align to TRBD1. Germline V gene data show CDR1 as MNHEY and CDR2 as SVGAGI. The CDR3 length is 15 residues. Trimming at V came to 7 bases and at J to 1 base, leaving 9 bases not matched to a gene. The CDR3: CASTQQGWGNTEAFF. The CDR3, as DNA: TGTGCCAGCACACAACAGGGGTGGGGGAACACTGAAGCTTTCTTT.

This chain joins TRBV19 and TRBJ2-1, with TRBD2 as a possible D gene (5 bases). The CDR3 consists of 14 residues. V gave up 5 bases and J gave up 4 bases, with 12 bases separating them. CDR1 is LNHDA, CDR2 SQIVND, per germline (reference sequence). The CDR3, as DNA: TGTGCCAGTAGTCCCAGACTATTATACAATGAGCAGTTCTTC. This gives the protein CASSPRLLYNEQFF.

V is TRBV7-3 and J is TRBJ2-1, with TRBD2 matching 12 bases. The CDR3 consists of 17 residues. The germline V gene has CDR1 SGHTA and CDR2 FQGTGA. Trimming took 5 bases from V and 0 from J; bases not matched to a gene: 5. The CDR3 protein is CASSGTSGRSSYNEQFF. For the CDR3, the DNA is TGTGCCAGCAGCGGTACTAGCGGGAGGAGCTCCTACAATGAGCAGTTCTTC.

This rearrangement joins TRBV4-1 to TRBJ2-7; TRBD2 matches at 9 bases. The CDR3 totals 15 residues. Germline CDR1 MGHRA, CDR2 YSYEKL. V lost 5 bases and J lost 5; bases outside the gene matches: 10. The CDR3 loop is CASSTRLAAVNEQYF. CDR3 nucleotides: TGCGCCAGCAGCACCCGACTAGCGGCGGTCAACGAGCAGTACTTC.

The chain recombines TRBV6-6 with TRBJ2-6; D is uncertain. The germline CDR1 and CDR2 sequences are MNHNY and SVGAGI (reference sequence). CDR3 length: 13 amino acids. V was shortened by 11 bases and J by 0 bases, with 8 bases between the two germline ends. The CDR3 DNA sequence: TGTGCCGGTAGTAGCTCTGGGGCCAACGTCCTGACTTTC. This sequence encodes CAGSSSGANVLTF.